These 23 T cell receptor beta chains were all obtained from the same sample, sequenced in a study of PD-1 blockade in mismatch repair-deficient tumors. Libraries were prepared by immunoSEQ multiplex PCR; TCRdb keeps only in-frame clonotypes and omits some of them. The sample records about 68,000 clones, around four fifths being singletons. This specimen was peripheral blood, taken 2 weeks after starting pembrolizumab. Every receptor here comes from an adult with mismatch repair-deficient cancer.

J is TRBJ1-2 and V is TRBV30; D call uncertain. V was pared by 0 bases and J by 7 bases, with 12 bases between. Germline CDR1 and CDR2: GTSNPN and SVGIG (reference sequence). The CDR3 totals 13 residues. The CDR3 sequence is CAWSVILGPGYTF. CDR3 nucleotides: TGTGCCTGGAGTGTAATACTTGGGCCTGGCTACACCTTC.

CDR3 loop: CASSYRGGQADTQYF. In nucleotides, the CDR3 is TGTGCCAGCAGCTACCGCGGGGGGCAAGCAGATACGCAGTATTTT. The chain joins TRBV11-2 to TRBJ2-3, with 8 bases that match TRBD2. The CDR3 has 15 amino acids. The V segment lost 4 bases and the J segment 4 bases; nucleotides outside the gene matches: 7. The germline gives CDR1 SGHAT, CDR2 FQNNGV.

V usage is TRBV27 and J usage is TRBJ1-4; possible D gene TRBD1, 5 bases. The V and J ends lost 6 bases and 2 bases respectively, with 13 bases between them. The CDR3 spans 15 residues. Germline CDR1 reads MNHEY; CDR2 reads SMNVEV (reference sequence). The DNA for the CDR3 is TGTGCCAGCAGGGGGCAACGACGGACTAATGAAAAACTGTTTTTT. Translation gives CASRGQRRTNEKLFF.

V and J are TRBV10-3 and TRBJ2-1; no reliable D call. CDR1 and CDR2 (germline): ENHRY, SYGVKD. Trimming left V 6 bases short and J 10 bases short, with 13 bases between. The CDR3 runs 12 residues. The CDR3 nucleotides read TGTGCCATCAGCTACCGTCAAGGAGAGCAGTTCTTC. Its translation is CAISYRQGEQFF.

The V gene is TRBV7-2, the J gene TRBJ2-7; D gene ambiguous. Germline V lookup: CDR1 SGHTA, CDR2 FQGNSA. With 2 bases removed from V and 0 bases from J, the gap between germline ends came to 5 bases. This CDR3 region has 13 residues. In nucleotides, the CDR3 is TGTGCCAGCAGCTTACCTAGCTCCTACGAGCAGTACTTC. Protein: CASSLPSSYEQYF.

The gene calls are TRBV6-5 and TRBJ1-4; 7 bases are shared with TRBD1. The CDR3 runs 14 residues. Germline V gene sequence: CDR1 MNHEY, CDR2 SVGAGI. V was clipped by 2 bases and J by 5 bases; unmatched bases: 2. The CDR3 loop is CASSYDRANEKLFF. The CDR3 DNA is TGTGCCAGCAGTTACGACAGGGCCAATGAAAAACTGTTTTTT.

The chain employs TRBV7-9 and TRBJ1-3; D is unresolved. Germline V gene lookup returns CDR1 SEHNR and CDR2 FQNEAQ (reference sequence). The CDR3 runs to 11 residues. CDR3 bases: TGTGGGTTGACACGGCCGGACACCATATATTTT. This codes for CGLTRPDTIYF.

This sequence joins TRBV6-4 and TRBJ1-2; D might be TRBD1 (6 bases). The CDR3 is 15 residues long. V lost 2 bases to trimming and J lost 7 bases, with 17 bases between them. CDR1 is MRHNA and CDR2 is SNTAGT in the germline V gene. The CDR3, as DNA: TGTGCCAGCAGTGACACTCCACAGGGATTGGGTGGCTACACCTTC. Protein: CASSDTPQGLGGYTF.

The V gene is TRBV30, the J gene TRBJ2-1, with 15 bases matching TRBD2. CDR3 size: 17 residues. Germline-derived CDR1 and CDR2 are GTSNPN and SVGIG (reference sequence). V was pared by 3 bases and J by 4 bases, with 7 bases of the junction left unmatched. The CDR3 bases are TGTGCCTGGAGAGGACTAGCGGGAGGGCCGGGTTACAATGAGCAGTTCTTC. This gives the protein CAWRGLAGGPGYNEQFF. Variable domain in full (rest from reference TRBV30 and TRBJ2-1): SQTIHQWPATLVQPVGSPLSLECTVEGTSNPNLYWYRQAAGRGLQLLFYSVGIGQISSEVPQNLSASRPQDRQFILSSKKLLLSDSGFYLCAWRGLAGGPGYNEQFFGPGTRLTVL.

V usage is TRBV7-9 and J usage is TRBJ2-7; D is uncertain. The CDR3 totals 14 residues. Germline values: CDR1 SEHNR, CDR2 FQNEAQ (reference sequence). Trimming took 1 base from V and 5 from J, leaving 12 bases between them. CDR3 loop: CASSLEIDWDEQYF. CDR3 in DNA: TGTGCCAGCAGCTTAGAGATTGATTGGGACGAGCAGTACTTC.

J is TRBJ1-3 and V is TRBV19, with D unclear. The CDR3 covers 16 residues. Trimming removed 5 bases from V and 3 bases from J, with 17 bases in between. Per germline, CDR1 LNHDA and CDR2 SQIVND (reference sequence). The CDR3 nucleotides are TGTGCCAGTAGTGAGACTAGCGGGAGAGGTGGAAACACCATATATTTT. This translates into CASSETSGRGGNTIYF.

The J gene is TRBJ1-2, the V gene TRBV7-6, with D possibly matching TRBD1 (6 bases). V was pared by 5 bases and J by 6 bases, with 13 bases between. Germline V gene lookup returns CDR1 SGHVS and CDR2 FNYEAQ. The CDR3 length is 13 residues. The CDR3 reads CASSNTGFDGYTF. Written as DNA, the CDR3 is TGTGCCAGCAGCAATACAGGGTTCGATGGCTACACCTTC. The whole variable domain, remainder taken from reference TRBV7-6 and TRBJ1-2, is GAGVSQSPRYKVTKRGQDVALRCDPISGHVSLYWYRQALGQGPEFLTYFNYEAQQDKSGLPNDRFSAERPEGSISTLTIQRTEQRDSAMYRCASSNTGFDGYTFGSGTRLTVV.

This clone was found a few times. V is TRBV7-2 and J is TRBJ1-2; D unclear. Germline CDR1 reads SGHTA; CDR2 reads FQGNSA. V was trimmed by 5 bases and J by 4 bases, leaving 17 bases between them. This CDR3 contains 15 residues. The CDR3 coding sequence is TGTGCCAGCAGCCCACCCCCCGCAACTCCCTATGGCTACACCTTC. As protein: CASSPPPATPYGYTF.

The rearrangement joins TRBV19 to TRBJ2-1, with 14 bases identical to TRBD2. The CDR3 totals 16 residues. With V trimmed by 6 bases and J by 10 bases, 11 bases remained unmatched. Germline V gives CDR1 LNHDA, CDR2 SQIVND (reference sequence). In DNA form, the CDR3 reads TGTGCCAGTAGGAGAGACGGGACTAGCGGGAGTGGAGAGCAGTTCTTC. Its protein product is CASRRDGTSGSGEQFF.

This clone occurred a few times. The CDR3 coding sequence is TGTGCCAGCAGCTTGGAAGGGAGGGGGAGCCTCGTCAGTGGCTACACCTTC. Translation gives CASSLEGRGSLVSGYTF. This chain connects TRBV5-5 to TRBJ1-2; possible D gene TRBD1, 6 bases. The CDR3 has 17 residues. Trimming took off 0 bases at V and 7 bases at J, with 22 bases between the two ends. The germline V gene has CDR1 SGHKS and CDR2 YYEKEE (reference sequence).

The sample holds one count of this clone. This CDR3 is also generated by other DNA sequences in the sample. This chain's CDR3 is CASSATGSSGANVLTF. CDR3 coding DNA: TGTGCCAGCAGTGCCACGGGGAGCTCTGGGGCCAACGTCCTGACTTTC. The rearrangement uses TRBV6-1 and TRBJ2-6; D is perhaps TRBD2 (5 bases). CDR1 MNHNS and CDR2 SASEGT come from the germline V gene. Trimming cost V 4 bases and J 0 bases, with 10 bases left between them. The CDR3 loop spans 16 amino acids.

This chain uses TRBV29-1 with TRBJ1-5; D is ambiguous. CDR1 is SQVTM and CDR2 is ANQGSEA in the germline V gene. The CDR3 sequence is 12 residues long. Trimming took 7 bases from V and 0 from J, leaving 7 bases between them. The CDR3 DNA follows: TGCAGCGCTTCTCTTAGCAATCAGCCCCAGCATTTT. Encoded protein: CSASLSNQPQHF.

This CDR3 is CASSLTTGANQPQHF. CDR3 DNA sequence: TGTGCCAGCAGCTTAACGACAGGGGCGAATCAGCCCCAGCATTTT. The chain employs TRBV9 and TRBJ1-5; 8 bases agree with TRBD1. CDR1 and CDR2 (germline): SGDLS, YYNGEE. This CDR3 comprises 15 residues. V shed 4 bases, J shed 4 bases, and the junction held 7 bases outside the gene matches.

J is TRBJ2-6 and V is TRBV6-5; D is perhaps TRBD1 or TRBD2 (5 bases each). The V end lost 6 bases, the J end lost 0 bases, and 9 bases lay between the germline ends. This CDR3 has 15 residues. Germline CDR1 reads MNHEY; CDR2 reads SVGAGI. The CDR3 reads CASSRGTSGANVLTF. CDR3 nucleotide sequence: TGTGCCAGCAGCCGAGGGACCTCTGGGGCCAACGTCCTGACTTTC.

V and J are TRBV7-2 and TRBJ2-7; 10 positions match TRBD2. The CDR3 is 15 amino acids. The junction had 4 bases not matched to a gene; V was cut back by 3 bases and J by 2 bases. CDR1 SGHTA and CDR2 FQGNSA come from the germline V gene. The CDR3 coding sequence is TGTGCCAGCAGCTTCACTAGCGGGGCTACCTACGAGCAGTACTTC. This sequence encodes CASSFTSGATYEQYF. Full variable domain (rest looked up from reference TRBV7-2 and TRBJ2-7): GAGVSQSPSNKVTEKGKDVELRCDPISGHTALYWYRQSLGQGLEFLIYFQGNSAPDKSGLPSDRFSAERTGGSVSTLTIQRTQQEDSAVYLCASSFTSGATYEQYFGPGTRLTVT.

The chain recombines TRBV10-3 with TRBJ1-5; no definite D call. CDR1 and CDR2 (germline): ENHRY, SYGVKD. The CDR3 has 15 residues. Trimming pared 2 bases from V and 0 bases from J, leaving 8 bases between. The CDR3 spells CAISERGPSNQPQHF. CDR3 DNA sequence: TGTGCCATCAGTGAGAGAGGTCCTAGCAATCAGCCCCAGCATTTT.

This clone came up a few times. The CDR3 coding sequence is TGTGCCAGCCTTGCCGACAGGACTAACTATGGCTACACCTTC. Translating it yields CASLADRTNYGYTF. V is TRBV2 and J is TRBJ1-2, with D maybe TRBD1 (6 bases). There are 14 residues in the CDR3. V was trimmed by 8 bases and J by 0 bases, leaving 13 bases between them. Germline CDR1 and CDR2: SNHLY and FYNNEI.

The chain has TRBV7-6 and TRBJ2-7, with D possibly being TRBD1 (5 bases). Germline V gene data show CDR1 as SGHVS and CDR2 as FNYEAQ. Trimming left V 2 bases short and J 1 base short, with 9 bases between. The CDR3 is made up of 14 amino acids. This CDR3 reads CASSLPGQSYEQYF. The CDR3 nucleotides are TGTGCCAGCAGCTTACCAGGACAATCCTACGAGCAGTACTTC.